This passage covers 2 T cell receptor beta chains from one sample sequenced in a study of blood T cells in healthy people across ages. A J-beta primer mix and a sample-barcoded 5' primer were used in a second PCR of roughly 7 to 12 cycles. TCRdb reprocessed the 5' RACE reads via MiXCR and lists one record per CDR3 protein. The sample records about 930,000 distinct CDR3 sequences, under 35% being singletons. Separately, the same data were catalogued under a study of T cells of mothers and their children.

Sequencing used blood. These receptor sequences come from a woman between 40 and 55 years old in good health.

This chain uses TRBV15 with TRBJ2-4, with 9 bases matching TRBD2. V lost 0 bases, J lost 0 bases, and 9 bases stayed unmatched. Germline V gives CDR1 LNHNV, CDR2 YYDKDF (reference sequence). The CDR3 runs to 19 residues. The CDR3 region has the DNA TGTGCCACCAGCAGAGATCGTGCTAGCGGGGAAAAAGCCAAAAACATTCAGTACTTC. Translated: CATSRDRASGEKAKNIQYF.

Only a few counts were recorded for this clonotype. The chain links TRBV20-1 to TRBJ1-5, with TRBD1 matching over 7 bases. V dropped 2 bases and J dropped 4; count of bases not matched to a gene: 8. CDR3 size: 15 residues. From germline, CDR1 is DFQATT and CDR2 SNEGSKA (reference sequence). CDR3 sequence reads: CSARPPGGPNQPQHF. The CDR3 nucleotides are TGCAGTGCTAGACCCCCAGGGGGTCCTAATCAGCCCCAGCATTTT.